Below, one T cell receptor (beta chain) is given with its context. CDR3 size: 17 residues. Trimming cost V 3 bases and J 1 base; bases outside gene matches: 5. Germline CDR1 reads SEHNR; CDR2 reads FQNEAQ (reference sequence). Libraries were prepared by immunoSEQ multiplex PCR; TCRdb keeps only in-frame clonotypes and omits some of them. The profile shows some 300,000 clones, approximately 88% of them singletons. This sample is drawn from a study of blood T cell repertoires in COVID-19. The overall study: Specimens from acute and convalescent COVID-19 originated in the United States, Italy and Spain.

Participant-reported clinical history was the basis for cohort assignment. The chain couples TRBV7-9 to TRBJ2-2, with 10 bases fitting TRBD1. The source of this sequence is a woman aged 25 to 39 who had recovered from COVID-19. The sample taken for sequencing was PBMCs or T cells enriched from blood (not recorded which). This CDR3 reads CASSFPRDRGNTGELFF. CDR3 sequence (DNA): TGTGCCAGCAGCTTTCCCCGGGACAGGGGGAACACCGGGGAGCTGTTTTTT.